A selection of T cell receptor beta chains follows, all from one sample in a study of blood T cell repertoires in COVID-19. The assay was immunoSEQ multiplex PCR, and TCRdb's table has in-frame clones only and misses some. This table has approximately 300,000 clones, about 85% appearing once. The sequenced material came from PBMCs or T cells enriched from blood (not recorded which). The receptors were sampled from a woman aged 25 to 39 who had been exposed to COVID-19. Each CDR3 is given with its conserved first and last residue. Each record gives: clone size, D gene, J gene, CDR3 length, V gene, CDR3 DNA, CDR3 protein. The D gene is left open where the match is weak. Only some rows state a clone size, as once, few, many or a class for expanded clones.

clone_size: NA
d_call: TRBD2
j_call: TRBJ2-1
cdr3_length: 18
v_call: TRBV5-4
cdr3_nt: TGTGCCAGCAGCCTCCTAGCGGGAGTAGGGGGCTCCTACAATGAGCAGTTCTTC
cdr3_aa: CASSLLAGVGGSYNEQFF

clone_size: NA
d_call: NA
j_call: TRBJ1-5
cdr3_length: 14
v_call: TRBV2
cdr3_nt: TGTGCCAGCAGTGAATGGTCGGTCGGGCAGCCCCAGCATTTT
cdr3_aa: CASSEWSVGQPQHF

clone_size: NA
d_call: NA
j_call: TRBJ2-6
cdr3_length: 16
v_call: TRBV27
cdr3_nt: TGTGCCAGCAGCCAGACAGGCCTCTCTGGGGCCAACGTCCTGACTTTC
cdr3_aa: CASSQTGLSGANVLTF

clone_size: few
d_call: TRBD1
j_call: TRBJ1-6
cdr3_length: 14
v_call: TRBV30
cdr3_nt: TGTGCCTGGGTCTCGACAGGGGAAAATTCACCCCTCCACTTT
cdr3_aa: CAWVSTGENSPLHF

clone_size: NA
d_call: TRBD1
j_call: TRBJ1-3
cdr3_length: 13
v_call: TRBV19
cdr3_nt: TGTGCCACCCGGGACAGGGGTGGAAACACCATATATTTT
cdr3_aa: CATRDRGGNTIYF

clone_size: once
d_call: NA
j_call: TRBJ2-7
cdr3_length: 12
v_call: TRBV6-2/TRBV6-3
cdr3_nt: TGTGCCAGCAGTCGGACAATTTACGAGCAGTACTTC
cdr3_aa: CASSRTIYEQYF

clone_size: NA
d_call: NA
j_call: TRBJ1-5
cdr3_length: 13
v_call: TRBV19
cdr3_nt: TGTGCCAGTAGTATAGATCGACTACAGCCCCAGCATTTT
cdr3_aa: CASSIDRLQPQHF

clone_size: few
d_call: NA
j_call: TRBJ2-1
cdr3_length: 14
v_call: TRBV29-1
cdr3_nt: TGCAGCGTTGAAACAGGGAGCTCCTACAATGAGCAGTTCTTC
cdr3_aa: CSVETGSSYNEQFF

clone_size: NA
d_call: NA
j_call: TRBJ1-5
cdr3_length: 13
v_call: TRBV7-9
cdr3_nt: TGTGCCAGCAGTGCCTATAGCAATCAGCCCCAGCATTTT
cdr3_aa: CASSAYSNQPQHF

clone_size: NA
d_call: TRBD1
j_call: TRBJ1-5
cdr3_length: 14
v_call: TRBV6-5
cdr3_nt: TGTGCCAGCAGCAGGGACAGGTCTTATCAGCCCCAGCATTTT
cdr3_aa: CASSRDRSYQPQHF

clone_size: NA
d_call: NA
j_call: TRBJ2-7
cdr3_length: 12
v_call: TRBV2
cdr3_nt: TGTGCCAGCAGACCCGACAGCCTTGAGCAGTACTTC
cdr3_aa: CASRPDSLEQYF